This TCR beta chain was captured by sequencing in a study of identifying expanded T cells in peripheral blood. Generated by immunoSEQ multiplex PCR, the TCRdb table keeps only in-frame clones and is missing some. The sample lists tens of thousands of clones; around 81% were seen once. Study-wide results and limits: Clone count variance between roughly 2-week samples rose with total template count.

Remarks on this clone: As yet, its antigen is unknown.

CDR1 LNHDA and CDR2 SQIVND come from the germline V gene (reference sequence). There are 14 residues in the CDR3. Trimming left V 2 bases short and J 5 bases short, with 12 bases between. The sequencing sample was made of blood. The TCR sequence derives from a person aged 18 to 69 in good health. The chain employs TRBV19 and TRBJ2-5; tentatively, D is TRBD2 (5 bases). Here the CDR3 reads CASSIMSGLETQYF. The CDR3 bases are TGTGCCAGTAGTATAATGTCAGGACTCGAGACCCAGTACTTC.